Below are 10 T cell receptor beta chains sequenced from a single sample in a study of PD-1 blockade in classical Hodgkin lymphoma. The time point is: cycle 4 day 1 (C4D1), after five to seven weeks of nivolumab. Exposure to brentuximab vedotin varied, and each patient had relapsed following autologous stem cell transplantation. Some clones are missing from TCRdb's copy, which holds only in-frame ones; the method was immunoSEQ multiplex PCR. The sample shows approximately 110,000 clones, about nine tenths of them seen only once. The starting material was peripheral blood mononuclear cells (PBMCs), obtained before the fourth cycle of nivolumab. The receptors originated from a human donor with classical Hodgkin lymphoma.

This chain joins TRBV7-9 and TRBJ2-3; no definite D call. Deletions cut 1 base from V and 2 bases from J, with 10 bases between. Per the germline V gene, CDR1 is SEHNR and CDR2 is FQNEAQ (reference sequence). The CDR3 loop spans 15 amino acids. The CDR3 DNA reads TGTGCCAGCAGCTTAGGTAACGGATTCACAGATACGCAGTATTTT. It yields the protein CASSLGNGFTDTQYF.

This rearrangement joins TRBV2 to TRBJ2-7; TRBD2 aligns across 8 bases. The CDR3 spans 14 residues. The J segment lost 4 bases and the V segment lost 4 bases, leaving 6 bases of the junction unmatched. Germline assignment: CDR1 SNHLY and CDR2 FYNNEI. CDR3 protein: CASSGETSAYEQYF. In DNA form, the CDR3 reads TGTGCCAGCAGTGGGGAGACTAGCGCGTACGAGCAGTACTTC.

This chain links TRBV6-5 with TRBJ2-6; possibly TRBD1 or TRBD2 for D (5 bases each). V lost 2 bases to trimming and J lost 2 bases, with 10 bases between them. The CDR3 is 16 amino acids. CDR1 MNHEY and CDR2 SVGAGI come from the germline V gene. The CDR3 bases are TGTGCCAGCAGTTACCCAGGGACCGCTGGGGCCAACGTCCTGACTTTC. Protein: CASSYPGTAGANVLTF.

This sequence joins TRBV28 and TRBJ2-1; a possible D gene is TRBD1 (5 bases). CDR3 length equals 11 residues. Germline CDR1 and CDR2: MDHEN and SYDVKM. The germline V and J ends were trimmed by 8 bases and 12 bases, with 14 bases remaining between them. In DNA form, the CDR3 reads TGTGCCAGCGGCTTTAGGACACGGCAGTTCTTC. Translating gives CASGFRTRQFF.

This clone was seen once. The V call is TRBV4-2, the J call TRBJ2-3, with D possibly TRBD2 on 5 matching bases. The CDR3 is 18 amino acids. CDR1 LGHNA and CDR2 YNFKEQ come from the germline V gene. V was clipped by 1 base and J by 3 bases, with 20 bases between them. The CDR3 reads CASSQVLRRAVGTDTQYF. In nucleotides, the CDR3 is TGTGCCAGCAGCCAAGTTCTAAGGCGGGCAGTGGGTACAGATACGCAGTATTTT.

The genes are TRBV30 and TRBJ2-1, with D hard to call. The CDR3 has 12 amino acids. Trimming took off 2 bases at V and 5 bases at J, with 7 bases between the two ends. Germline V gives CDR1 GTSNPN, CDR2 SVGIG (reference sequence). The CDR3 loop reads CAWSPNNNEQFF. The CDR3 region has the DNA TGTGCCTGGAGTCCGAATAACAATGAGCAGTTCTTC. The full variable domain, completed using reference TRBV30 and TRBJ2-1, is SQTIHQWPATLVQPVGSPLSLECTVEGTSNPNLYWYRQAAGRGLQLLFYSVGIGQISSEVPQNLSASRPQDRQFILSSKKLLLSDSGFYLCAWSPNNNEQFFGPGTRLTVL.

This clone was observed a single time. The rearrangement links TRBV19 to TRBJ1-1; 8 nucleotides match TRBD1. Per germline, CDR1 LNHDA and CDR2 SQIVND (reference sequence). This CDR3 spans 15 amino acids. J lost 0 bases, V lost 7 bases, and 7 bases had no gene match. The CDR3 is CASKDRASMNTEAFF. The CDR3 region has the DNA TGTGCCAGTAAGGACAGGGCCTCAATGAACACTGAAGCTTTCTTT.

The chain couples TRBV14 to TRBJ1-2; perhaps TRBD1 as D (5 bases). The CDR3 loop spans 16 amino acids. V lost 4 bases to trimming and J lost 2 bases, with 17 bases between them. The germline CDR1 and CDR2 sequences are SGHDN and FVKESK. CDR3 sequence reads: CASSLFGDLGNYGYTF. The CDR3 DNA reads TGTGCCAGCAGCCTGTTTGGGGACCTCGGCAACTATGGCTACACCTTC.

V and J are TRBV4-1 and TRBJ1-1, with D unresolved. Germline V gene data show CDR1 as MGHRA and CDR2 as YSYEKL. Deletions cut 0 bases from V and 1 base from J, with 21 bases between. The CDR3 length is 19 residues. The CDR3 DNA sequence: TGCGCCAGCAGCCAAGATCCAGCAGTTGTTTGGCAGCCGAACACTGAAGCTTTCTTT. Translating gives CASSQDPAVVWQPNTEAFF.

The chain couples TRBV4-1 to TRBJ1-4; D unresolved. CDR1 and CDR2 from the germline V gene are MGHRA and YSYEKL. Deletions cut 1 base from V and 3 bases from J, with 6 bases between. The CDR3 length is 14 residues. CDR3 coding DNA: TGCGCCAGCAGCCAAGGGGTCGCTAATGAAAAACTGTTTTTT. This encodes CASSQGVANEKLFF.